The clone carrying this T cell receptor (beta chain) was counted many times. Antigen: not known. The CDR3 is made up of 16 amino acids. The junction had 9 bases not matched to a gene; V was cut back by 4 bases and J by 0 bases. Per the germline V gene, CDR1 is SGHRS and CDR2 is YFSETQ. Investigators prepared the TCR beta libraries by applying iRepertoire HTBI primers and Arm-PCR of CDR3 regions. TCRdb fed the multiplex PCR reads into MiXCR, producing one record per CDR3 protein. Of about 470,000 distinct CDR3 sequences in the sample, roughly 20% are singletons; the top ten hold less than 9%. Time point of the sample: persistent/refractory GD, antithyroid drugs over 5 years with positive TRAb. PBMC RNA was the source of the TCR library. This specimen comes from a study of regulatory T cells in long-lasting Graves disease. Study-level points and caveats: Accuracy may have been reduced by the small sample size.

This specimen consisted of peripheral blood mononuclear cells (PBMCs), obtained when the disease was refractory, from a patient treated with antithyroid drugs. The V call is TRBV5-1, the J call TRBJ1-1; 7 nucleotides align to TRBD1. This TCR derives from a female donor with Graves disease. As DNA, the CDR3 is TGCGCCAGCAGCAGCGGACAGGACCTCATGAACACTGAAGCTTTCTTT. Translating it yields CASSSGQDLMNTEAFF.